This T cell receptor (beta chain) was sequenced in a study of blood T cell repertoires in COVID-19 (dated by TCRdb to 2018 to 2020). With regard to the full study: Collaborator samples came from the United States, Italy and Spain and covered acute and convalescent phases of COVID-19. The material from the prospective study consisted of cDNA or gDNA derived from T cells, B-cell-depleted T cells, or PBMCs. Subjects who had been exposed to COVID-19, were actively infected with it, or had recovered from it provided the deeply sampled blood TCRbeta repertoires that made up the dataset. The repertoires were made available in a free public database intended to serve as a resource for research on the immune response to SARS-CoV-2. The samples were drawn from two sources: the first 160 participants of the ongoing ImmuneRACE study, and about 1,300 subjects contributed by 6 global collaborators. Sample metadata almost always included a de-identified subject ID, COVID-19 status, age in years and sex. HLA class I and class II types, where available, came from metadata supplied by the sample provider rather than from assay-based typing.

TCRbeta CDR3 regions were amplified from genomic DNA by means of the immunoSEQ Assay, a bias-controlled multiplex PCR. The authors' pipeline ran thus. Nucleated cell counts per sample were estimated from amplification of reference gene primers within the assay. Sequence reads were collapsed and filtered to measure the absolute abundance of every unique TCRbeta CDR3 rearrangement. For each sample, productive Simpson clonality was calculated by taking the square root of Simpson's diversity index across productive rearrangements. TCRdb stores this immuneACCESS table with in-frame sequences only. Part of the clones is absent; in the studies checked, under half of the shortfall reflects unresolved V genes, and no reason is known for the rest. V, J and clone size are those of that table, while D and trimming were read from the DNA. Counted in this sample were about 74,000 clones; about 92% of them appeared once. The ten largest account for 1.3% to 1.5% of the sample.

As concerns this clone: This receptor's antigen is unknown. Within one base of it there is no much larger clone, and no base qualities were kept.

Whole blood was collected in K2EDTA tubes by collaborating institutions according to the institutions' own protocols. For TCRbeta analysis, collaborators shipped samples as frozen whole blood, isolated PBMCs, or DNA extracted from either of those sample types. Here is what the overall study found, with its caveats: The amount of clinical and demographic metadata varied by source and participant and was provided uncurated.

CDR1 and CDR2 (SGDLS, YYNGEE) derive from the germline V gene. V sheds 3 bases and J sheds 0 bases, leaving 14 bases between their ends. From cysteine to phenylalanine, the CDR3 is 16 amino acids long. Of the read, only the CDR3 DNA is kept; its 48 bases are in frame from base 1. The sequence derives from a man aged 45-65 years with acute or convalescent COVID-19. The sample comprised peripheral blood. The rearrangement combines TRBV9 with TRBJ2-3; the D gene is possibly TRBD2, with 5 bases matching. The sequenced DNA: TGTGCCAGCAGCGGAAGTCTAGCTGCAAGCACAGATACGCAGTATTTT. It encodes CASSGSLAASTDTQYF.